Below, one T cell receptor (beta chain) is given with its context. Its antigen is unknown. Trimming removed 5 bases at V and 6 bases at J, with 13 bases between. The germline V gene has CDR1 MNHEY and CDR2 SMNVEV (reference sequence). The CDR3 spans 13 residues. This entry is derived from a study of cytotoxic CD8 clonotypes in ibrutinib-treated CLL. Study-wide points: Clonality was higher at baseline than in age-matched healthy donors and tracked circulating CD8+ T-cell counts. Under therapy, public clonotypes either contracted or stayed stable, and they were uncommon. Elevated clonality accompanied ibrutinib response, with a return toward baseline values at progression.

Depth targeted 1 in 200,000 to 1 in 1 million T cells, averaging 10x coverage per clonotype. This table comes from immunoSEQ multiplex PCR, and its TCRdb copy is limited to in-frame clones, with some not included. The table lists some 150,000 clones, about 84% of them singletons. The sequences come from PBMCs, collected after 36 months of ibrutinib treatment. J is TRBJ1-1 and V is TRBV27, with unresolved D. The TCR originated in a human donor with chronic lymphocytic leukemia. The CDR3 bases are TGTGCCAGCAGTCCAGGACGAGCTTCTGAAGCTTTCTTT. This translates into CASSPGRASEAFF.